The 18 T cell receptor beta chains below were found in one sample sequenced in a study of OX40 agonist ivuxolimab in advanced cancers. Repertoires were generated with immunoSEQ multiplex PCR, while TCRdb's copy carries only in-frame clones and drops some. The sample has about 76,000 clones, around 84% seen once. The sample consisted of CD4+ or CD8+ T cells sorted from blood, taken in a trial of the OX40 agonist ivuxolimab. Source of these receptors: an adult with an advanced solid tumor such as melanoma, head and neck, liver or kidney cancer.

The rearrangement uses TRBV15 and TRBJ1-4; D perhaps matches TRBD1 (5 bases). This CDR3 comprises 15 residues. V dropped 0 bases and J dropped 5 bases, with 10 bases sitting between them. CDR1 and CDR2 (germline): LNHNV, YYDKDF (reference sequence). The CDR3 loop is CATSRDPRENEKLFF. The CDR3 DNA reads as TGTGCCACCAGCAGAGACCCCAGGGAAAATGAAAAACTGTTTTTT. The complete variable domain, with remaining parts taken from reference TRBV15 and TRBJ1-4, reads DAMVIQNPRYQVTQFGKPVTLSCSQTLNHNVMYWYQQKSSQAPKLLFHYYDKDFNNEADTPDNFQSRRPNTSFCFLDIRSPGLGDTAMYLCATSRDPRENEKLFFGSGTQLSVL.

The chain is built from TRBV27 and TRBJ2-7; D is uncertain. Trimming took off 7 bases at V and 3 bases at J, with 16 bases between the two ends. Germline V lookup: CDR1 MNHEY, CDR2 SMNVEV (reference sequence). CDR3 size: 14 residues. CDR3: CASKRTATIYEQYF. CDR3 coding DNA: TGTGCCAGCAAACGGACGGCTACCATCTACGAGCAGTACTTC.

The chain recombines TRBV29-1 with TRBJ1-5; maybe TRBD1 (5 bases). In germline, CDR1 is SQVTM, CDR2 ANQGSEA. The CDR3 spans 13 residues. V was trimmed by 3 bases and J by 8 bases, leaving 14 bases between them. The DNA for the CDR3 is TGCAGCGTTGAGAGGGACCTAGGCGAGCCCCAGCATTTT. Its protein product is CSVERDLGEPQHF. Filled out from reference TRBV29-1 and TRBJ1-5, the complete variable domain reads SAVISQKPSRDICQRGTSLTIQCQVDSQVTMMFWYRQQPGQSLTLIATANQGSEATYESGFVIDKFPISRPNLTFSTLTVSNMSPEDSSIYLCSVERDLGEPQHFGDGTRLSIL.

The J gene is TRBJ1-1, the V gene TRBV5-6; 8 bases map to TRBD1. The V segment lost 4 bases and the J segment 1 base; nucleotides outside the gene matches: 3. Germline V gene data show CDR1 as SGHDT and CDR2 as YYEEEE. This CDR3 contains 14 residues. The CDR3 DNA is TGTGCCAGCAGCCTGGACAGGGCGAACACTGAAGCTTTCTTT. This sequence encodes CASSLDRANTEAFF.

This chain links TRBV6-5 with TRBJ1-6, with a weak D call TRBD1 (5 bases). The germline V gene encodes CDR1 MNHEY and CDR2 SVGAGI. This CDR3 region has 15 residues. V was cut by 3 bases and J by 2 bases, with 8 bases left in between. CDR3 protein: CASSYFRAYNSPLHF. The DNA for the CDR3 is TGTGCCAGCAGTTATTTCAGGGCCTATAATTCACCCCTCCACTTT.

DNA for the CDR3: TGCGGGACTCGGGACACTTCGAACACTGAAGCTTTCTTT. Its protein product is CGTRDTSNTEAFF. V is TRBV5-1 and J is TRBJ1-1; D is possibly TRBD1 (6 bases). From germline, CDR1 is SGHRS and CDR2 YFSETQ. The CDR3 runs to 13 residues.

Details on this clone: A junction boundary mismatches the germline segment, possibly from a read error. The chain joins TRBV7-9 to TRBJ2-7, with TRBD1 matching 11 bases. The CDR3 sequence is 15 residues long. CDR1 SEHNR and CDR2 FQNEAQ come from the germline V gene (reference sequence). The CDR3 DNA sequence: TGTGCCAGCAGCCTAGCCGGGACAGGGGGGAACGAGCAGTACTTC. Amino acids: CASSLAGTGGNEQYF.

The chain carries TRBV30 and TRBJ1-1; D is unresolved. Looked up from germline, CDR1 is GTSNPN and CDR2 is SVGIG (reference sequence). The CDR3 extends over 13 amino acids. V lost 5 bases and J lost 0, with 10 bases in between. CDR3 nucleotide sequence: TGTGCCTGGGATCGTCGGGTGAACACTGAAGCTTTCTTT. Translation: CAWDRRVNTEAFF. The variable domain in full, with the rest retrieved from reference TRBV30 and TRBJ1-1, is SQTIHQWPATLVQPVGSPLSLECTVEGTSNPNLYWYRQAAGRGLQLLFYSVGIGQISSEVPQNLSASRPQDRQFILSSKKLLLSDSGFYLCAWDRRVNTEAFFGQGTRLTVV.

This chain uses TRBV4-2 with TRBJ1-5; D uncertain. The CDR3 has 14 residues. Deletions cut 0 bases from V and 10 bases from J, with 13 bases between. Germline CDR1 is LGHNA and CDR2 is YNFKEQ. As DNA, the CDR3 is TGTGCCAGCAGCCAAGAAGGAAGCAGGCCTCCCCAGCATTTT. Translating gives CASSQEGSRPPQHF.

The chain uses TRBV28 and TRBJ2-7, with D maybe TRBD1 (5 bases). Trimming shortened V by 8 bases and J by 1 base, and 15 bases separated the two germline ends. This CDR3 contains 14 residues. CDR1 is MDHEN, CDR2 SYDVKM, per germline. CDR3 amino acids: CASSMDILSYEQYF. As DNA, the CDR3 is TGTGCCAGCTCCATGGACATTCTATCCTACGAGCAGTACTTC.

The rearrangement joins TRBV2 to TRBJ1-4; 7 bases line up with TRBD1. Germline V gene lookup returns CDR1 SNHLY and CDR2 FYNNEI. The junction had 9 bases not matched to a gene; V was cut back by 7 bases and J by 7 bases. CDR3 size: 14 residues. The CDR3: CASKAEGASEKLFF. The DNA for the CDR3 is TGTGCCAGCAAGGCTGAGGGGGCTAGTGAAAAACTGTTTTTT.

The V call is TRBV7-2, the J call TRBJ2-3; no clear D. CDR3 length equals 12 residues. The V end lost 3 bases, the J end lost 0 bases, and 1 base lay between the germline ends. Per germline, CDR1 SGHTA and CDR2 FQGNSA. CDR3 region: CASSFSTDTQYF. The CDR3 DNA follows: TGTGCCAGCAGCTTTAGCACAGATACGCAGTATTTT.

V gene TRBV25-1 combines with J gene TRBJ1-4; the match to TRBD1 covers 7 bases. In germline, CDR1 is MGHDK, CDR2 SYGVNS. This CDR3 has 15 residues. The V and J ends lost 2 bases and 3 bases, in that order; junction bases with no gene match: 3. CDR3 nucleotide sequence: TGTGCCAGCAGTGAAAACAGGGGAGCTAATGAAAAACTGTTTTTT. Its translation is CASSENRGANEKLFF.

This chain joins TRBV28 and TRBJ1-1, with D possibly being TRBD1 (6 bases). The CDR3 has 14 residues. Trimming removed 6 bases from V and 0 bases from J, with 11 bases in between. Germline assignment: CDR1 MDHEN and CDR2 SYDVKM. Here the CDR3 DNA reads TGTGCCAGCAGCCGAGGACAGATGAACACTGAAGCTTTCTTT. Translated, it gives CASSRGQMNTEAFF.

This chain uses TRBV6-5 with TRBJ2-4; the match to TRBD1 covers 11 bases. The CDR3 consists of 13 residues. V lost 5 bases and J lost 9; bases outside the gene matches: 3. Germline V CDR1 and CDR2: MNHEY, SVGAGI. The CDR3 protein is CASSGQGAGIQYF. The CDR3 DNA sequence: TGTGCCAGCAGTGGACAGGGGGCGGGCATTCAGTACTTC.

The J gene is TRBJ2-1, the V gene TRBV11-2; tentatively, D is TRBD1 (7 bases). CDR3 length: 14 amino acids. From germline, CDR1 is SGHAT and CDR2 FQNNGV. V was cut by 4 bases and J by 7 bases, with 14 bases left in between. CDR3 coding DNA: TGTGCCAGCAGCTCCACCAGGGGGGCGAATGAGCAGTTCTTC. Protein sequence: CASSSTRGANEQFF.

This clone has only one observation. The V gene is TRBV6-1, the J gene TRBJ1-5, with D uncertain. The germline V gene has CDR1 MNHNS and CDR2 SASEGT. V lost 6 bases, J lost 12 bases, and 18 bases lay in between. The CDR3 length is 13 residues. CDR3 sequence (DNA): TGTGCCAGCAGACAAGACCTTCTAGGGCACCAGCATTTT. This translates into CASRQDLLGHQHF.

CDR3 protein: CASSSRDRAYGGYTF. The DNA for the CDR3 is TGTGCCAGCAGTTCCCGCGACAGGGCCTATGGTGGCTACACCTTC. V is TRBV6-5 and J is TRBJ1-2; 7 bases match TRBD1. V was pared by 4 bases and J by 7 bases, with 12 bases of the junction left unmatched. Germline V gene data show CDR1 as MNHEY and CDR2 as SVGAGI. This CDR3 comprises 15 residues.